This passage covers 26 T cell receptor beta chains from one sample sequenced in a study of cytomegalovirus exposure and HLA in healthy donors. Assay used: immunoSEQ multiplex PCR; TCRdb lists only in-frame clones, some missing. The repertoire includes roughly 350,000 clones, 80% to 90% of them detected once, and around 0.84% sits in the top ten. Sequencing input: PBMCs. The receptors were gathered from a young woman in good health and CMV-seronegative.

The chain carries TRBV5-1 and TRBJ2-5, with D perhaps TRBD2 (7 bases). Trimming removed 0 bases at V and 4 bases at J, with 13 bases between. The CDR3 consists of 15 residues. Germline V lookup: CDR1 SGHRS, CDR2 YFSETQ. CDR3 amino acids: CASSLEQGGGETQYF. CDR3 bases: TGCGCCAGCAGCTTGGAGCAGGGAGGGGGAGAGACCCAGTACTTC.

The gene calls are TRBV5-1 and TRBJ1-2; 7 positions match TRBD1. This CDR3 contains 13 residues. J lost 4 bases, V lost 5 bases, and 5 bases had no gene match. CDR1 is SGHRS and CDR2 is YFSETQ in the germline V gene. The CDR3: CASSQGDSYGYTF. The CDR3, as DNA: TGCGCCAGCAGTCAGGGGGATTCCTATGGCTACACCTTC.

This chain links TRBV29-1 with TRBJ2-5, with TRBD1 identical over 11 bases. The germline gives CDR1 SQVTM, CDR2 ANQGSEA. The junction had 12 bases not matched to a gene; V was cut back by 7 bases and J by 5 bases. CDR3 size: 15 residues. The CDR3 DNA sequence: TGCAGCGCCGCCGGGACAGGGGGGGGTAGGGAGACCCAGTACTTC. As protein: CSAAGTGGGRETQYF.

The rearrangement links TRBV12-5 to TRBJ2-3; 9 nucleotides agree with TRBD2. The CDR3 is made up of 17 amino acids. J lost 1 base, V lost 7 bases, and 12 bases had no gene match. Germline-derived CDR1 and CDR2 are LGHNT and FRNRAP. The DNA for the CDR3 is TGTGCTAGTGTCCGGGGCGGGAGGGCCGCTGGCACAGATACGCAGTATTTT. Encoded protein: CASVRGGRAAGTDTQYF.

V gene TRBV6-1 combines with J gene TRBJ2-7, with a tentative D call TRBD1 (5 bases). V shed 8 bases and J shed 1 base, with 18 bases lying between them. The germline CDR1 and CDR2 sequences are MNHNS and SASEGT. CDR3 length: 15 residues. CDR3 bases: TGTGCCAGCCTCACAATGCCGACAGTTTCCTACGAGCAGTACTTC. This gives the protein CASLTMPTVSYEQYF.

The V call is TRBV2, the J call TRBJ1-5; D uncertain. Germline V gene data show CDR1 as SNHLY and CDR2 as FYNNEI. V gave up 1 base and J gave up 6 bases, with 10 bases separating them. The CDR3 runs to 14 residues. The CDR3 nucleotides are TGTGCCAGCAGTGAAGTTTCGGGGTTTCAGCCCCAGCATTTT. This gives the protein CASSEVSGFQPQHF. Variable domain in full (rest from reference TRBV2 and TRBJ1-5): EPEVTQTPSHQVTQMGQEVILRCVPISNHLYFYWYRQILGQKVEFLVSFYNNEISEKSEIFDDQFSVERPDGSNFTLKIRSTKLEDSAMYFCASSEVSGFQPQHFGDGTRLSIL.

CDR3 DNA: TGCGCCAGCAGTTCCGCAGGGGATACTAACTATGGCTACACCTTC. Translating gives CASSSAGDTNYGYTF. The rearrangement links TRBV5-1 to TRBJ1-2, with D possibly matching TRBD1 (6 bases). Germline CDR1 is SGHRS and CDR2 is YFSETQ. CDR3 length: 15 amino acids. V lost 5 bases, J lost 0 bases, and 14 bases lay in between.

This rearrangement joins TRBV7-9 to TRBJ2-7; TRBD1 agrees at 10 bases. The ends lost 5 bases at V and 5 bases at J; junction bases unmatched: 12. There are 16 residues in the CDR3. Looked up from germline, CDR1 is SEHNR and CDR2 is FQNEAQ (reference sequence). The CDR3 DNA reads TGTGCCAGCAGCCGTCGCCCGGGACAGGGGAGAAACGAGCAGTACTTC. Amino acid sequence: CASSRRPGQGRNEQYF.

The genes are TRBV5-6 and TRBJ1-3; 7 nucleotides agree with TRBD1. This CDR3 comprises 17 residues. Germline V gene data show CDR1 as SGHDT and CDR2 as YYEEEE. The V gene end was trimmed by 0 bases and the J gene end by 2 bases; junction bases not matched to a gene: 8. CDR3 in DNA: TGTGCCAGCAGCTTGGCATTCGGGCAGGGGGCTGGAAACACCATATATTTT. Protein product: CASSLAFGQGAGNTIYF. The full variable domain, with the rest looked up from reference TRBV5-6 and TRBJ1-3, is DAGVTQSPTHLIKTRGQQVTLRCSPKSGHDTVSWYQQALGQGPQFIFQYYEEEERQRGNFPDRFSGHQFPNYSSELNVNALLLGDSALYLCASSLAFGQGAGNTIYFGEGSWLTVV.

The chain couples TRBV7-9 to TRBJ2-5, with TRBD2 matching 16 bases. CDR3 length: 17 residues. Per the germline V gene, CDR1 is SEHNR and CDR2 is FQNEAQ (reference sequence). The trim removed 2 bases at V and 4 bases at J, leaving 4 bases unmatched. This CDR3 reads CASSLFGTSGRGETQYF. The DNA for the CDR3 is TGTGCCAGCAGCTTATTTGGGACTAGCGGGAGGGGAGAGACCCAGTACTTC.

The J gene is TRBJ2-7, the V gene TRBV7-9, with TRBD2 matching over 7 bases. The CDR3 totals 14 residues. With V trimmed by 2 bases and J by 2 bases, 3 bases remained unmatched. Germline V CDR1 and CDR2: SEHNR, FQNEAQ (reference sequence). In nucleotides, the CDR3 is TGTGCCAGCAGCTTAAGCGGGGTCACCTACGAGCAGTACTTC. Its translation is CASSLSGVTYEQYF.

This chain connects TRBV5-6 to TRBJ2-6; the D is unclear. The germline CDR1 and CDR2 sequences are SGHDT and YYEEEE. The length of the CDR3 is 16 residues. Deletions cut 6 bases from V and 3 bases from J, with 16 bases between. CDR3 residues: CASNPLAADGANVLTF. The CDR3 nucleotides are TGTGCCAGCAACCCTCTCGCGGCAGATGGGGCCAACGTCCTGACTTTC.

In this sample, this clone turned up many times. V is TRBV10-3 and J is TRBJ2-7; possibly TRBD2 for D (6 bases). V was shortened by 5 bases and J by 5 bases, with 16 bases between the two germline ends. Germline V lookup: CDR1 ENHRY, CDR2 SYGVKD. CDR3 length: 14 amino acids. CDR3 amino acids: CAISSRGSGDEQYF. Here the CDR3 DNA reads TGTGCCATCAGTTCTCGGGGGAGTGGCGACGAGCAGTACTTC.

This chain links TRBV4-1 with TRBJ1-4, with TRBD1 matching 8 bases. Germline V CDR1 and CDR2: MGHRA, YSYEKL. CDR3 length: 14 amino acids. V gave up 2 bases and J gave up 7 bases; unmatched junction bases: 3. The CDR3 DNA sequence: TGCGCCAGCAGCCAATCCAGGGGGCCTGAAAAACTGTTTTTT. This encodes CASSQSRGPEKLFF.

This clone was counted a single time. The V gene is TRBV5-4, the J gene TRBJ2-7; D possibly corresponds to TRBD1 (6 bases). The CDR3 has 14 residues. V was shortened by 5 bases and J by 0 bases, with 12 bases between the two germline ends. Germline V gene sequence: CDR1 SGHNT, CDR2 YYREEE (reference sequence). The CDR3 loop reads CASSWGQGSYEQYF. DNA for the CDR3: TGTGCCAGCAGTTGGGGGCAGGGCTCCTACGAGCAGTACTTC.

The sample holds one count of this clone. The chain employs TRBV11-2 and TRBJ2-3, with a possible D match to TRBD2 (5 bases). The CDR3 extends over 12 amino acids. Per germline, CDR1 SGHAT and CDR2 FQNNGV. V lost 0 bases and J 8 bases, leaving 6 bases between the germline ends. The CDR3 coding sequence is TGTGCCAGCAGCTTAGAGGCGGGTACGCAGTATTTT. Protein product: CASSLEAGTQYF.

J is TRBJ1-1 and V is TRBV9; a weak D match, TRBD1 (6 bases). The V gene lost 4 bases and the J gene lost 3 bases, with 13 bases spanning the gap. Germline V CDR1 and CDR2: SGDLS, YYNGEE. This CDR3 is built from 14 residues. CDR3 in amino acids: CASSPRAGDTEAFF. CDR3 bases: TGTGCCAGCAGCCCCCGGGCAGGGGACACTGAAGCTTTCTTT.

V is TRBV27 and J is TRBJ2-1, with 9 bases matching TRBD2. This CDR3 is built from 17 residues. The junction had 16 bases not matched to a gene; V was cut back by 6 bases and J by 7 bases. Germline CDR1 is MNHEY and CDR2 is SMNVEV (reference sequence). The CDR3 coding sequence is TGTGCCAGCAGCCTTGGACTAGCGCCGAGGGAGCGAAATGAGCAGTTCTTC. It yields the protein CASSLGLAPRERNEQFF.

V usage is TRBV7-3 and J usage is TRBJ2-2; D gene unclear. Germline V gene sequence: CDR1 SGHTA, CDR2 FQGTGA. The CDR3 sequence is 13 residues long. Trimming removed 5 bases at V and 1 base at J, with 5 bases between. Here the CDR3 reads CASSQLNTGELFF. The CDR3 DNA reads TGTGCCAGCAGCCAATTGAACACCGGGGAGCTGTTTTTT.

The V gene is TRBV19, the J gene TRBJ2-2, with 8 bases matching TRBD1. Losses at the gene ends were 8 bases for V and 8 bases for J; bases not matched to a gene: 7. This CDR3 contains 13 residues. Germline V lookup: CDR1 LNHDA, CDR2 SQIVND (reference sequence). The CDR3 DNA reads TGTGCCAGTCGACAGGGGTGGAGGGGGGAGCTGTTTTTT. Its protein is CASRQGWRGELFF.

The CDR3 DNA is TGTGCCAGCAGTTTAGCGTTGGTCTATGGCTACACCTTC. As protein: CASSLALVYGYTF. The rearrangement uses TRBV28 and TRBJ1-2; D remains unclear. V was trimmed by 2 bases and J by 4 bases, leaving 8 bases between them. The CDR3 spans 13 residues. CDR1 MDHEN and CDR2 SYDVKM come from the germline V gene.

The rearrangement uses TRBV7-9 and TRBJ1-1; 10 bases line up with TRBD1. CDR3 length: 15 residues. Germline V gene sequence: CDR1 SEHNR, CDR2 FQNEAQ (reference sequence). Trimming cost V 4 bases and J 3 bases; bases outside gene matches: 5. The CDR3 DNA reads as TGTGCCAGCAGCTCCGGGACAGGGGTCTACACTGAAGCTTTCTTT. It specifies CASSSGTGVYTEAFF.

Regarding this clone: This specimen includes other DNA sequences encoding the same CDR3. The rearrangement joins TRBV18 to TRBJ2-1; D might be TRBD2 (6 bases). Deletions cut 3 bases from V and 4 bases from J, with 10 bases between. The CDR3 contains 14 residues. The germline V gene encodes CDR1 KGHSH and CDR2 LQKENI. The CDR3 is CASSPRDSYNEQFF. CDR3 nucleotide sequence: TGTGCCAGCTCACCCCGGGACTCTTACAATGAGCAGTTCTTC.

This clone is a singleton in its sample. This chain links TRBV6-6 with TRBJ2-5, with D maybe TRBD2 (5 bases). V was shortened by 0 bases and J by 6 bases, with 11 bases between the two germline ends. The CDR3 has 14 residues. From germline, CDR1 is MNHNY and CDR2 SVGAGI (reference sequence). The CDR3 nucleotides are TGTGCCAGCAGTTACTCGGGAGTCAGCAAGACCCAGTACTTC. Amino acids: CASSYSGVSKTQYF.

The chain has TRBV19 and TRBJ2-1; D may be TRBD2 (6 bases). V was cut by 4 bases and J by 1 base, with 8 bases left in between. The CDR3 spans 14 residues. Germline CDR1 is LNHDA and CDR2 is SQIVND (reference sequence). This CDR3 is CASSRGLSYNEQFF. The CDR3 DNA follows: TGTGCCAGTAGTAGGGGACTTTCCTACAATGAGCAGTTCTTC.

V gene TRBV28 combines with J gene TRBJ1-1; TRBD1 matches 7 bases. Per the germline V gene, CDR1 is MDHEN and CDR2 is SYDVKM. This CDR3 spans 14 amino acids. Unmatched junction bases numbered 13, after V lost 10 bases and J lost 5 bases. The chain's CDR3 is CATTGERGWTEAFF. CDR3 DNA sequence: TGTGCCACTACAGGGGAACGTGGGTGGACTGAAGCTTTCTTT.